The clone carrying this TCR beta chain has just a few counts. As yet, its antigen is unknown. Documented time point: sample taken at primary tumor resection. The study sequenced unsorted whole RNA from tumor, nontumor lung or frozen PBMC. The V end lost 7 bases, the J end lost 1 base, and 10 bases lay between the germline ends. The CDR3 is 12 amino acids. CDR1 SQVTM and CDR2 ANQGSEA come from the germline V gene. This record belongs to a study of spatial heterogeneity in lung cancer. Study background: TCR transcript abundance in tumor regions was strongly correlated with the T cell module score obtained from matched bulk RNA-seq. As counted in raw reads, each unique TCR and UMI combination appeared more than ten times on average.

MiXCR, applied by TCRdb to the 5' RACE reads, yields one record per CDR3 protein. The sample yields about 23,000 distinct CDR3 sequences, 6.4% seen once. Regarding the study as a whole: Counts of expanded alpha and beta TCRs within tumors tracked the tumor nonsynonymous mutation count.

Sequencing used lung tumor tissue, obtained at surgery. This sequence originates from a male donor with early-stage non-small cell lung cancer. The chain joins TRBV29-1 to TRBJ2-5; D possibly uses TRBD1 or TRBD2 (5 bases each). For the CDR3, the DNA is TGCAGCGGGGGGACGATCCAAGAGACCCAGTACTTC. Residues: CSGGTIQETQYF.